These 16 T cell receptor beta chains share one sample of origin, sequenced in a study of post-analysis software for immune sequencing data. Regarding the study as a whole: TRBV5-6, TRBV5-1 and TRBV20-1 belonged to a set of about 5 TRBV segments that were more frequent in patients than controls.

Their specific antigens are unknown. Presence of unique molecular identifiers characterized the TCR beta cDNA libraries. TCRdb re-derived calls from the PCR reads in MiXCR, one entry per CDR3 protein. The sample gives about 460,000 distinct CDR3 sequences, approximately 46% of which show up once; 12% is in the top ten. The sequenced sample was blood. The source is a girl aged 10 to 17 with multiple sclerosis.

This clonotype was picked up a small number of times. The chain employs TRBV6-1 and TRBJ2-3; either TRBD1 or TRBD2 may fit D (5 bases each). Germline values: CDR1 MNHNS, CDR2 SASEGT. V lost 4 bases, J lost 10 bases, and 9 bases lay in between. The CDR3 runs to 11 residues. CDR3 sequence (DNA): TGTGCCAGCAGTGCTGGGGGAGCGCAGTATTTT. It translates to CASSAGGAQYF.

This clonotype was recorded only once. The chain joins TRBV7-9 to TRBJ1-4; D remains ambiguous. Deletions cut 1 base from V and 0 bases from J, with 6 bases between. CDR1 and CDR2 from the germline V gene are SEHNR and FQNEAQ (reference sequence). The CDR3 extends over 15 amino acids. DNA for the CDR3: TGTGCCAGCAGCTTAGTTGGATCAACTAATGAAAAACTGTTTTTT. This translates into CASSLVGSTNEKLFF.

This chain links TRBV12-5 with TRBJ2-1; 7 bases fit TRBD1. This CDR3 region has 15 residues. V shed 1 base, J shed 5 bases, and the junction held 5 bases outside the gene matches. Germline values: CDR1 LGHNT, CDR2 FRNRAP. This CDR3 is CASGLGQGRNNEQFF. The CDR3 DNA is TGTGCTAGTGGTTTGGGACAGGGACGGAACAATGAGCAGTTCTTC.

V is TRBV28 and J is TRBJ1-2; possibly TRBD1 for D (5 bases). The germline gives CDR1 MDHEN, CDR2 SYDVKM. V was pared by 3 bases and J by 4 bases, with 9 bases between. The CDR3 has 13 residues. In DNA, the CDR3 is TGTGCCAGCAGTTTGAGACAGATCTATGGCTACACCTTC. Protein: CASSLRQIYGYTF.

As regards this clonotype: Relative to the germline gene, one junction end is altered; a read error may explain this. The rearrangement links TRBV6-6 to TRBJ1-1, with TRBD1 as a possible D gene (5 bases). In germline, CDR1 is MNHNY, CDR2 SVGAGI (reference sequence). CDR3 length: 14 amino acids. CDR3 sequence: CANSSSDTNTEAFF. The DNA for the CDR3 is TGTGCCAACAGTTCATCGGACACGAACACTGAAGCTTTCTTT.

This clonotype showed up just a few times. This sequence joins TRBV20-1 and TRBJ2-7, with D uncertain. Germline V lookup: CDR1 DFQATT, CDR2 SNEGSKA (reference sequence). The CDR3 runs 12 residues. The V end was cut by 6 bases, the J end by 2 bases, with 11 bases between. CDR3 DNA: TGCAGTGCCATGGTACTGGCCTACGAGCAGTACTTC. Translation: CSAMVLAYEQYF.

This chain links TRBV28 with TRBJ2-5, with TRBD1 matching 7 bases. The DNA end is more similar to TRBJ2-4, so the J call may be wrong. Per the germline V gene, CDR1 is MDHEN and CDR2 is SYDVKM. This CDR3 contains 15 residues. The CDR3: CASSNRGQGQNIQYF. CDR3 sequence (DNA): TGTGCCAGCAGCAATAGGGGGCAGGGCCAAAACATTCAGTACTTC.

This chain joins TRBV28 and TRBJ2-1, with 8 bases identical to TRBD1. With V trimmed by 3 bases and J by 8 bases, 3 bases remained unmatched. Germline CDR1 and CDR2: MDHEN and SYDVKM. CDR3 length: 13 residues. This CDR3 reads CASSFGQGDEQFF. Here the CDR3 DNA reads TGTGCCAGCAGTTTTGGACAGGGTGATGAGCAGTTCTTC.

This clonotype was observed a handful of times. The chain uses TRBV12-3 or TRBV12-4 and TRBJ2-7; 11 bases are a match to TRBD2. The junction had 14 bases not matched to a gene; V was cut back by 5 bases and J by 5 bases. The CDR3 is 17 amino acids. The CDR3 nucleotides read TGTGCCAGCAGTAGGACTAGCGGGCTACACCGGCTACACGAGCAGTACTTC. The encoded protein is CASSRTSGLHRLHEQYF.

The count of this clonotype is one. The rearrangement joins TRBV5-1 to TRBJ2-1; tentatively, D is TRBD1 (6 bases). This CDR3 spans 13 amino acids. Looked up from germline, CDR1 is SGHRS and CDR2 is YFSETQ. Between the trimmed V and J ends, which lost 2 bases and 5 bases, there was a span of 8 bases. CDR3 protein: CASSLDRNNEQFF. The CDR3 bases are TGCGCCAGCAGCTTAGACAGGAACAATGAGCAGTTCTTC.

The CDR3 loop reads CASSRGLLDSPLHF. The CDR3 nucleotides are TGTGCCAGCAGTCGGGGGTTGCTGGATTCACCCCTCCACTTT. This sequence joins TRBV28 and TRBJ1-6; D possibly corresponds to TRBD1 (5 bases). Trimming took 5 bases from V and 8 from J, leaving 13 bases between them. The CDR3 has 14 residues. The germline V gene encodes CDR1 MDHEN and CDR2 SYDVKM.

The V gene is TRBV28, the J gene TRBJ2-7, with 7 bases fitting TRBD2. Germline CDR1 reads MDHEN; CDR2 reads SYDVKM. The CDR3 is 14 amino acids. The V and J ends lost 5 bases and 0 bases, in that order; junction bases with no gene match: 4. The CDR3 spells CASSPTSLSYEQYF. As DNA, the CDR3 is TGTGCCAGCAGTCCGACTAGCCTCTCCTACGAGCAGTACTTC.

The chain has TRBV6-2 or TRBV6-3 and TRBJ2-7; weak D call: TRBD1 (5 bases). The J call may be mistaken, given a closer DNA end match to TRBJ2-5. The germline V gene encodes CDR1 MNHEY and CDR2 SVGEGT. The CDR3 spans 14 residues. CDR3: CASRETELQETQYF. Written as DNA, the CDR3 is TGTGCCAGCAGAGAGACAGAGCTCCAAGAGACCCAGTACTTC.

This clonotype has only a few counts. The chain links TRBV24-1 to TRBJ2-1; 11 nucleotides agree with TRBD1. The V and J ends lost 0 bases and 7 bases, in that order; junction bases with no gene match: 19. Looked up from germline, CDR1 is KGHDR and CDR2 is SFDVKD. CDR3 length equals 21 residues. The CDR3 coding sequence is TGTGCCACCAGTGATTTGCTAGATTCCTGGACAGGGGGCTGGGTCTTGAATGAGCAGTTCTTC. Protein: CATSDLLDSWTGGWVLNEQFF.

This clonotype was picked up a small number of times. This chain joins TRBV12-3 or TRBV12-4 and TRBJ2-3, with D perhaps TRBD2 (5 bases). This CDR3 contains 17 residues. Between the trimmed V and J ends, which lost 5 bases and 4 bases, there was a span of 22 bases. This CDR3 is CASSHPSSPLRADTQYF. In DNA, the CDR3 is TGTGCCAGCAGTCACCCCTCTAGCCCCCTAAGGGCAGATACGCAGTATTTT.

The chain joins TRBV28 to TRBJ2-3; TRBD1 matches 11 bases. V was clipped by 5 bases and J by 5 bases; unmatched bases: 9. This CDR3 is 16 amino acids long. The germline gives CDR1 MDHEN, CDR2 SYDVKM. The CDR3: CASSPPGTGGGDTQYF. The DNA of the CDR3 is TGTGCCAGCAGTCCACCCGGGACAGGGGGGGGAGATACGCAGTATTTT.